The 3 T cell receptor beta chains presented below share a single source sample, sequenced in a study of radiation and T cells in renal cell carcinoma. Only in-frame clones appear in the TCRdb table, and some are missing; sequencing was by immunoSEQ multiplex PCR. Of fewer than 200,000 clones in the sample, roughly nine tenths were seen once. The time point denotes: blood 4 weeks post-SBRT, at nephrectomy. Treatment denoted: 15 Gy SBRT to primary tumor, nephrectomy 4 weeks later. Specimen: blood, collected from a patient whose treatment included radiotherapy and nephrectomy. These receptor sequences come from a woman in her 50s with renal cell carcinoma.

The table lists this clone with a count of one. The CDR3 DNA is TGTGCCAGCAGCTTAGATCCCCCTGCATCCGGCAGTTTAGCTTTCTTT. Translation: CASSLDPPASGSLAFF. The chain has TRBV11-2 and TRBJ1-1; no reliable D call. Germline V gene lookup returns CDR1 SGHAT and CDR2 FQNNGV. Deletions cut 0 bases from V and 10 bases from J, with 21 bases between. The CDR3 runs 16 residues. The whole variable domain, remainder taken from reference TRBV11-2 and TRBJ1-1, is EAGVAQSPRYKIIEKRQSVAFWCNPISGHATLYWYQQILGQGPKLLIQFQNNGVVDDSQLPKDRFSAERLKGVDSTLKIQPAKLEDSAVYLCASSLDPPASGSLAFFGQGTRLTVV.

V and J are TRBV6-5 and TRBJ2-5; a weak D match, TRBD2 (6 bases). Trimming took 6 bases from V and 3 from J, leaving 17 bases between them. Germline values: CDR1 MNHEY, CDR2 SVGAGI. This CDR3 has 15 residues. The CDR3 sequence is CASRPEDYQEETQYF. The DNA for the CDR3 is TGTGCCAGCAGACCCGAGGACTACCAAGAAGAGACCCAGTACTTC.

Here the CDR3 reads CASSLLGSGGKVTQYF. The DNA for the CDR3 is TGTGCCAGCAGCTTGCTAGGAAGCGGGGGAAAAGTTACGCAGTATTTT. The gene calls are TRBV5-6 and TRBJ2-3, with 8 bases aligning to TRBD2. Trimming at V came to 1 base and at J to 8 bases, leaving 12 bases not matched to a gene. Germline assignment: CDR1 SGHDT and CDR2 YYEEEE. The CDR3 sequence is 16 residues long.